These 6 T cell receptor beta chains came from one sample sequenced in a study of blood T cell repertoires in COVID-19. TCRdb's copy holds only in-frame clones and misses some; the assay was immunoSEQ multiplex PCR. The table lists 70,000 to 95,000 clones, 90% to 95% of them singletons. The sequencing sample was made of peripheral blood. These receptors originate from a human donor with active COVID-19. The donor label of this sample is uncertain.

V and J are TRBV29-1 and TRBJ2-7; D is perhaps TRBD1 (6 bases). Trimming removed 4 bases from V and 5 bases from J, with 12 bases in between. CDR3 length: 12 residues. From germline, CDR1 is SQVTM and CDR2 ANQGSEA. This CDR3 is CSVVGSGDEQYF. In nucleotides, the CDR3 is TGCAGCGTTGTCGGGTCAGGGGACGAGCAGTACTTC.

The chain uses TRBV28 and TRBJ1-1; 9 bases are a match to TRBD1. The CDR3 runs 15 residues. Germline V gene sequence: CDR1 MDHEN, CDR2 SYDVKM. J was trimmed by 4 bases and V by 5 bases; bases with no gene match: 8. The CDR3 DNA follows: TGTGCCAGCAGTCTGCCGGACAGGGGCCTCACTGAAGCTTTCTTT. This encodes CASSLPDRGLTEAFF.

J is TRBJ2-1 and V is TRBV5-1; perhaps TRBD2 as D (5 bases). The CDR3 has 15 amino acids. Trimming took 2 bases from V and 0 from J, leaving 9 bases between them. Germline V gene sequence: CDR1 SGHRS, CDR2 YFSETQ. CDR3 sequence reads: CASSFSVGSYNEQFF. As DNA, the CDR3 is TGCGCCAGCAGCTTTAGCGTAGGCTCCTACAATGAGCAGTTCTTC.

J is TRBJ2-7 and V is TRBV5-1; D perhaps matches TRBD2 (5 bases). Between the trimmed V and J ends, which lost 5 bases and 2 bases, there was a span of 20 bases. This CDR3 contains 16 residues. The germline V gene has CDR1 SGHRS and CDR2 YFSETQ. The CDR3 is CASRVAGVLSPYEQYF. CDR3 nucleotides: TGCGCCAGCAGGGTGGCCGGGGTCCTTTCCCCCTACGAGCAGTACTTC.

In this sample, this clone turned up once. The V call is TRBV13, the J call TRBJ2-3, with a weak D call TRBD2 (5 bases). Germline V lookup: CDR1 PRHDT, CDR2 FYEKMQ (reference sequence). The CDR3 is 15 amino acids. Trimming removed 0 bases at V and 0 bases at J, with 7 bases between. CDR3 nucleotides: TGTGCCAGCAGCTTAGGGAGGGCTAGCACAGATACGCAGTATTTT. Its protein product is CASSLGRASTDTQYF.

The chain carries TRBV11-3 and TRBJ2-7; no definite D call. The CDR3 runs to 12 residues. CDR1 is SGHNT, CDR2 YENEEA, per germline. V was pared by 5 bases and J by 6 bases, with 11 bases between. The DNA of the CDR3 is TGTGCCAGCAGCCCACGAGGATCCGAGCAGTACTTC. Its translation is CASSPRGSEQYF.